This TCR beta chain was profiled in a study of graft-versus-host responses after intestinal transplantation. Profiling relied on immunoSEQ multiplex PCR, and the TCRdb table lists in-frame clones only, not all of them. Here the sample spans about 23,000 clones, roughly 44% being singletons. Germline V gene sequence: CDR1 MNHEY, CDR2 SMNVEV (reference sequence). V was clipped by 3 bases and J by 4 bases, with 16 bases between them. CDR3 size: 15 residues. The researchers put around 200,000 CFSE-labeled responder cells into plates with around 200,000 irradiated, violet-dye-labeled stimulator cells. Regarding the study as a whole: Those patients showing graft-donor T cell macrochimerism displayed high graft-versus-host to host-versus-graft clonal ratios in allografts. Marrow from the recipient contained GvH clones, some of which had appeared first in ileum or blood.

V and J are TRBV27 and TRBJ2-7; weak D call: TRBD2 (6 bases). The sequence was collected from a human patient who was an organ donor for intestinal transplantation. The sequenced sample was alloreactive CD8+ T cells from a mixed lymphocyte reaction culture, obtained before transplantation. The subset here: CFSE-low proliferating T cells sorted from approximately six-day pre-transplant mixed lymphocyte reaction (GvH or HvG direction). The CDR3 sequence is CASSFGLAVDYEQYF. The DNA of the CDR3 is TGTGCCAGCAGTTTTGGGTTAGCGGTCGATTACGAGCAGTACTTC.